The rows below give T cell receptor beta chains drawn from one sample of a study of radiation and T cells in renal cell carcinoma. Libraries were prepared by immunoSEQ multiplex PCR; TCRdb keeps only in-frame clonotypes and omits some of them. Here the sample spans some 110,000 clones, around 80% being singletons. Sequences were derived from blood, sampled from a patient whose treatment included radiotherapy and nephrectomy. The receptors here all came from an older woman with renal cell carcinoma. CDR3s include the opening cysteine and the closing phenylalanine or tryptophan. A D gene is named only where the DNA matches it firmly. Part of the rows lack a size; the others show once, few, many or a class for expanded clones.

.	few	14	TRBJ1-5	TRBV2	CASSGGFSNQPQHF	TGTGCCAGCAGTGGGGGGTTTAGCAATCAGCCCCAGCATTTT
TRBD2	.	15	TRBJ2-3	TRBV7-6	CASSPSGRSTDTQYF	TGTGCCAGCAGCCCTAGCGGGAGAAGCACAGATACGCAGTATTTT
.	few	13	TRBJ1-6	TRBV6-5	CASKGSYNSPLHF	TGTGCCAGCAAGGGCTCTTATAATTCACCCCTCCACTTT
.	.	14	TRBJ1-1	TRBV21-1	CASSKDPLYTEAFF	TGTGCCAGCAGCAAAGACCCGCTTTACACTGAAGCTTTCTTT
TRBD1	.	15	TRBJ1-4	TRBV4-1	CASSHGQGADEKLFF	TGCGCCAGCAGCCATGGACAGGGGGCGGATGAAAAACTGTTTTTT
.	.	13	TRBJ2-7	TRBV2	CASSVGEAYEQYF	TGTGCCAGCAGTGTAGGGGAGGCCTACGAGCAGTACTTC
TRBD1	.	15	TRBJ2-2	TRBV9	CASSSRQGNTGELFF	TGTGCCAGCAGCTCCCGACAGGGTAACACCGGGGAGCTGTTTTTT
.	.	14	TRBJ2-3	TRBV4-1	CASSQSLRTDTQYF	TGCGCCAGCAGCCAAAGTCTTCGCACAGATACGCAGTATTTT
.	once	12	TRBJ1-1	TRBV29-1	CSVVEGSFEAFF	TGCAGCGTTGTTGAGGGCAGCTTCGAAGCTTTCTTT
.	once	13	TRBJ2-7	TRBV9	CASSVETGFEQYF	TGTGCCAGCAGCGTAGAGACGGGTTTCGAGCAGTACTTC
.	.	18	TRBJ2-3	TRBV27	CASSLFPMGGGEEDTQYF	TGTGCCAGCAGTTTGTTTCCCATGGGAGGGGGCGAGGAAGATACGCAGTATTTT
TRBD1	.	15	TRBJ1-3	TRBV6-7	CASSSGSGGGNTIYF	TGTGCCAGCAGTTCGGGTTCAGGGGGAGGAAACACCATATATTTT
.	.	17	TRBJ1-6	TRBV7-2	CASSSYLDSLPNSPLHF	TGTGCCAGCAGCTCCTACCTTGACAGCCTGCCAAATTCACCCCTCCACTTT